These T cell receptor beta chains were read from a single sample in a study of T cell responses to AZD1222 COVID-19 vaccine. Generated by immunoSEQ multiplex PCR, the TCRdb table keeps only in-frame clones and is missing some. The sample consists of about 110,000 clones, about 92% of them appearing once. Material: peripheral blood, obtained on day 0 of AZD1222 vaccination. Source of these receptors: an adult in good health. CDR3s include the opening cysteine and the closing phenylalanine or tryptophan. D genes are given only for firm matches. Size values are once, few and many counts, or a class for expanded clones, and some rows have none.

clone_size	v_call	j_call	d_call	cdr3_nt	cdr3_aa
.	TRBV2	TRBJ2-3	.	TGTGCCAGCAGGGTGACAGCCTTCTACACAGATACGCAGTATTTT	CASRVTAFYTDTQYF
.	TRBV7-9	TRBJ1-2	.	TGTGCCAGCAGCACGGGAGAGCATGGCTACACCTTC	CASSTGEHGYTF
.	TRBV3-1/TRBV3-2	TRBJ2-1	.	TGTGCCAGCAGCCAATTGCTAGCTTACAATGAGCAGTTCTTC	CASSQLLAYNEQFF
.	TRBV18	TRBJ1-5	.	TGTGCCAGCTCACCAGGGCAGGCGACCAATCAGCCCCAGCATTTT	CASSPGQATNQPQHF
.	TRBV7-8	TRBJ1-6	.	TGTGCCAGCAGCAAAGGCCGAGGAGGGAATTCACCCCTCCACTTT	CASSKGRGGNSPLHF
.	TRBV5-5	TRBJ1-1	TRBD1	TGTGCCAGCAGCTTGGTACCGGGACAGGGGGGCACTGAAGCTTTCTTT	CASSLVPGQGGTEAFF
.	TRBV19	TRBJ2-1	TRBD1	TGTGCCAGTAGTATAGGGGGACAGGGGGTTCAAGAGCAGTTCTTC	CASSIGGQGVQEQFF
.	TRBV28	TRBJ2-5	.	TGTGCCAGCAGTTTTGGCCTCGGACAGAAGTCCGGAGAGACCCAGTACTTC	CASSFGLGQKSGETQYF
.	TRBV11-2	TRBJ2-2	.	TGTGCCAGCGTAGCGCCAAACACCGGGGAGCTGTTTTTT	CASVAPNTGELFF
.	TRBV25-1	TRBJ1-3	.	TGTGCCAGCCGCTCGACCTCCGGAAACACCATATATTTT	CASRSTSGNTIYF
.	TRBV3-1/TRBV3-2	TRBJ1-3	TRBD1	TGTGCCAGCAGTCTCGGACAGGCTAGCTCTGGAAACACCATATATTTT	CASSLGQASSGNTIYF
once	TRBV27	TRBJ2-7	.	TGTGCCAGCAGTTTAAGGACAGCCACTAGACACGAGCAGTACTTC	CASSLRTATRHEQYF
.	TRBV7-2	TRBJ2-1	TRBD1	TGTGCCAGCAGATTAGGACAGGGGGCTGTCAATGAGCAGTTCTTC	CASRLGQGAVNEQFF
.	TRBV9	TRBJ1-6	.	TGTGCCAGCAGCGTATCACAGGGTGATAATTCACCCCTCCACTTT	CASSVSQGDNSPLHF
.	TRBV4-3	TRBJ2-3	.	TGCGCCAGCAGTCCGGTGATAGGATCCACAGATACGCAGTATTTT	CASSPVIGSTDTQYF
.	TRBV27	TRBJ1-5	.	TGTGCCAGCAGTTTAGGCACAGGGACTCAGCCCCAGCATTTT	CASSLGTGTQPQHF
.	TRBV5-6	TRBJ1-4	.	TGTGCCAGCAGCTTGGCCGAGGCAGGGTTCGCAACTAATGAAAAACTGTTTTTT	CASSLAEAGFATNEKLFF
.	TRBV6-2/TRBV6-3	TRBJ1-2	.	TGTGCCAGCAGTTGGGGTCTCCCCCTGTCAGGTGGCTACACCTTC	CASSWGLPLSGGYTF
.	TRBV19	TRBJ1-3	.	TGTGCCAGTAGTATAGATCCGGAGCCGAGATCTGGAAACACCATATATTTT	CASSIDPEPRSGNTIYF
.	TRBV3-1/TRBV3-2	TRBJ2-5	TRBD2	TGTGCCAGCAGCCAAGCTAGCGGGGTAGGATCAGAGACCCAGTACTTC	CASSQASGVGSETQYF
.	TRBV7-2	TRBJ2-5	TRBD2	TGTGCCAGCAGCGGACAGACTAGCGGGAGCACTAAGACCCAGTACTTC	CASSGQTSGSTKTQYF
.	TRBV7-9	TRBJ2-7	TRBD2	TGTGCCAGCAGCATACTAGCGGGGGTTTCCTACGAGCAGTACTTC	CASSILAGVSYEQYF
.	TRBV2	TRBJ2-1	.	TGTGCCAGCACCACGGGGGTGACCGGAATAAATGAGCAGTTCTTC	CASTTGVTGINEQFF
.	TRBV7-2	TRBJ2-7	TRBD2	TGTGCCGTCACAAAAGCGGGAACTTCCTACGAGCAGTACTTC	CAVTKAGTSYEQYF
.	TRBV18	TRBJ1-1	.	TGTGCCAGCTCACCACAGGTTACGAACACTGAAGCTTTCTTT	CASSPQVTNTEAFF
.	TRBV11-3	TRBJ1-4	TRBD1	TGTGCCAGCAGCTTAAGGGCAGGGGGCGCCCCTGGGATTAATGAAAAACTGTTTTTT	CASSLRAGGAPGINEKLFF
.	TRBV12-3/TRBV12-4	TRBJ1-2	.	TGTGCCAGCAGTTTTCTGGGGGCGAGTGGCTACACCTTC	CASSFLGASGYTF
.	TRBV4-3	TRBJ2-5	TRBD2	TGCGCCAGCAGCCGTGGACTAGCGGGAGTTGAGGGAGAGACCCAGTACTTC	CASSRGLAGVEGETQYF
.	TRBV30	TRBJ1-1	.	TGTGCCTGGAGTGTAAGGGGGAACACTGAAGCTTTCTTT	CAWSVRGNTEAFF
.	TRBV2	TRBJ2-7	TRBD2	TGTGCCAGCAACCGACTAGCGGGCAATAACTACGAGCAGTACTTC	CASNRLAGNNYEQYF